One TCR beta chain is described in this entry. This sample is drawn from a study of Graves' ophthalmopathy and Graves' hyperthyroidism. The germline V and J ends were trimmed by 3 bases and 5 bases, with 13 bases remaining between them. Per the germline V gene, CDR1 is DFQATT and CDR2 is SNEGSKA (reference sequence). This CDR3 region has 13 residues. The sequenced template was RNA, covering the TCR beta CDR3 region. First-round RT-PCR with HTBI primers preceded a second-round multiplex PCR. TCRdb re-derived calls from the multiplex PCR reads in MiXCR, one entry per CDR3 protein. This table has hundreds of thousands of distinct CDR3 sequences, 22% appearing once.

The sequence was obtained from a woman under 30 with stable Graves' hyperthyroidism. Some clones in this sample may be carry-over from other donors' samples. The sample was peripheral blood. The J gene is TRBJ1-1, the V gene TRBV20-1; D may be TRBD1 (5 bases). Here the CDR3 DNA reads TGCAGTGCTAGGGGACTGGCGGGTACTGAAGCTTTCTTT. Translation gives CSARGLAGTEAFF.